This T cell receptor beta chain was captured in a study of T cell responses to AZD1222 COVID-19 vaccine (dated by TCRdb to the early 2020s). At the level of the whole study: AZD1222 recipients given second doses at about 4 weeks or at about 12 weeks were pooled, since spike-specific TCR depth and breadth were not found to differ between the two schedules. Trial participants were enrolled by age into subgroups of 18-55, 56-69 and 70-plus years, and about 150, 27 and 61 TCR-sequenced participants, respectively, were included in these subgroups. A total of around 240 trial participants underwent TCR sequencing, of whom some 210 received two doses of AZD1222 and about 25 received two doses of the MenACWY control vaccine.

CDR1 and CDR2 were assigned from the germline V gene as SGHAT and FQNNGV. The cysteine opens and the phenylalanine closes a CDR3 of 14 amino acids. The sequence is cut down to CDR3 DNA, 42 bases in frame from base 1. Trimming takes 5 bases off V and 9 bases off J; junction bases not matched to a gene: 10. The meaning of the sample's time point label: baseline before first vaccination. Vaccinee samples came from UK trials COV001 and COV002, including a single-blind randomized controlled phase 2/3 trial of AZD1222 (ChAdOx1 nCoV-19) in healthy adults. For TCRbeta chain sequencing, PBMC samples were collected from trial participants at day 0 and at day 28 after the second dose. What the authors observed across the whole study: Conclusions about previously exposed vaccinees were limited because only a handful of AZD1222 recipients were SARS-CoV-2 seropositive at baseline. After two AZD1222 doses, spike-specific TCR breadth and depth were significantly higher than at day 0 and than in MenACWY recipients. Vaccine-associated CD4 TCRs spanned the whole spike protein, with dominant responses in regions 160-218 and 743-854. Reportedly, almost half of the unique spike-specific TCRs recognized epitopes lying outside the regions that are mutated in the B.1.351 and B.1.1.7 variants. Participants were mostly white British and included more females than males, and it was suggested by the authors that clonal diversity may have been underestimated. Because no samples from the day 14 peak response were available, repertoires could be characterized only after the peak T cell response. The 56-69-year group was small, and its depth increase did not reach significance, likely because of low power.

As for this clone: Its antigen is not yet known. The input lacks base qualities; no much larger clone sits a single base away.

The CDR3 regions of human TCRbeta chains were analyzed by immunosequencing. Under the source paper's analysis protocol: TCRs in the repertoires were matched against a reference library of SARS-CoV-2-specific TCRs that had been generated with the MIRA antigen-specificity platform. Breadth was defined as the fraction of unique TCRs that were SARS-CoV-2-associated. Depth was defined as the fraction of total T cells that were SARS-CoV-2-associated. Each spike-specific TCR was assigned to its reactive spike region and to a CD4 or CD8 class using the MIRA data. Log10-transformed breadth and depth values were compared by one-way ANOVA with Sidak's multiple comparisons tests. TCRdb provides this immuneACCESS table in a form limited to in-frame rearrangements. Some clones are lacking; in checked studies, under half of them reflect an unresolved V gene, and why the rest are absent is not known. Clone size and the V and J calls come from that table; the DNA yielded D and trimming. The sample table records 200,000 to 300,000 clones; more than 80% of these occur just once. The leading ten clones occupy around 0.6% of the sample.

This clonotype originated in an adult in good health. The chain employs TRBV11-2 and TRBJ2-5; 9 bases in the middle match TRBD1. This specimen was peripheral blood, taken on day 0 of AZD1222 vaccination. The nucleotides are TGTGCCAGCAGCCAGGGGGACAGGGTGTTCGCCCAGTACTTC. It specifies CASSQGDRVFAQYF.